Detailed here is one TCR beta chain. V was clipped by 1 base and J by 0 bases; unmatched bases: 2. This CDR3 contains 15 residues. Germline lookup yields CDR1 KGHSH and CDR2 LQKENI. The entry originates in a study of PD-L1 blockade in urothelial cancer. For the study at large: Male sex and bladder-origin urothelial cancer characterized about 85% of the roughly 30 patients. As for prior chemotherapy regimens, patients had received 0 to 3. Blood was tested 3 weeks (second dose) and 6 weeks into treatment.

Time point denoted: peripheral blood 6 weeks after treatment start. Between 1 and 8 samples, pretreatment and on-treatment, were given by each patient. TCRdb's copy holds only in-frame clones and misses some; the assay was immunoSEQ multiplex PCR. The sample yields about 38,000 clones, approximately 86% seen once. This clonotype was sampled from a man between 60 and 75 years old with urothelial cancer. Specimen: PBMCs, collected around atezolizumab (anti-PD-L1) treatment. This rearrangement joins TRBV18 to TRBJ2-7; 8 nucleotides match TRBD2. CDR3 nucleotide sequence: TGTGCCAGCTCACCACTTAGCGGGAACTCCTACGAGCAGTACTTC. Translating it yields CASSPLSGNSYEQYF.